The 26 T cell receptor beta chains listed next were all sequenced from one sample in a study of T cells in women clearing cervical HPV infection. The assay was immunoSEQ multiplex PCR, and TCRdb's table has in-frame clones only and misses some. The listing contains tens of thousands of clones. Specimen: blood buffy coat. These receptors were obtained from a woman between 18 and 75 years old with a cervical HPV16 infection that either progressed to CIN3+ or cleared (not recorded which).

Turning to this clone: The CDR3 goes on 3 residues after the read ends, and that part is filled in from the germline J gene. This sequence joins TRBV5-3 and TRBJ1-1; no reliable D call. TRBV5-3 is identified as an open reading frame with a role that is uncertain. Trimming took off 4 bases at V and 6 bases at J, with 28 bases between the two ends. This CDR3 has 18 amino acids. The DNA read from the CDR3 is TGTGCCAGAAGCCATGACACTTCGTCGCTGGGCCGAGGGTCTGAA. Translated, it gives CARSHDTSSLGRGSE. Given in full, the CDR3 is CARSHDTSSLGRGSEAFF.

The CDR3: CSARPSGGSDTQYF. The CDR3 DNA, read in part, is TGCAGTGCTAGACCCAGCGGGGGATCAGATACG. The J gene is TRBJ2-3, the V gene TRBV20-1; TRBD2 agrees at 8 bases. The CDR3 end is not reached by the read, which stops 3 residues before it; the germline J gene fills it in. J lost 4 bases, V lost 2 bases, and 5 bases had no gene match. The CDR3 has 14 residues. Germline V gene sequence: CDR1 DFQATT, CDR2 SNEGSKA (reference sequence).

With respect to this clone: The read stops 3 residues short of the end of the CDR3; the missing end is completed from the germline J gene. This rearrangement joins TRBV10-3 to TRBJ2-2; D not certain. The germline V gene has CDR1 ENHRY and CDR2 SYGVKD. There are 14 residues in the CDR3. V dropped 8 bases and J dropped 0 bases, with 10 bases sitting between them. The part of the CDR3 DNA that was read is TGTGCCATCCGAGGCTCCGCGAACACCGGGGAG. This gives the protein CAIRGSANTGE. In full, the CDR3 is CAIRGSANTGELFF.

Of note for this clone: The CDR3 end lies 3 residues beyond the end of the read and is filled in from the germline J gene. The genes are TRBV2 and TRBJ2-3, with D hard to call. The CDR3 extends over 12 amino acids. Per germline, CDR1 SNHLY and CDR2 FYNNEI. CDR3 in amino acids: CASSIVRETQYF. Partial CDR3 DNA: TGTGCCAGCAGTATAGTTCGAGAGACG.

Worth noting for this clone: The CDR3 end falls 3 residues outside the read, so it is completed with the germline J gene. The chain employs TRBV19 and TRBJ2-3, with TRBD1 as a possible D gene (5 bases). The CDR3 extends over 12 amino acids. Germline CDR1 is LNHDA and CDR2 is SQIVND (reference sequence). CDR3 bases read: TGTGCCAGCCGAGTACCCCTGGGGCCG. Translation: CASRVPLGP. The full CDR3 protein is CASRVPLGPQYF.

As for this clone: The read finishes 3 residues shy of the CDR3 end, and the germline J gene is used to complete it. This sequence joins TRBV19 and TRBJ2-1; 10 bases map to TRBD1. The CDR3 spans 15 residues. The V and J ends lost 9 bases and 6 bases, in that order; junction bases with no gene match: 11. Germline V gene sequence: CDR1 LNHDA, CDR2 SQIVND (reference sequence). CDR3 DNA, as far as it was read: TGTGCCAGCAAAGCCGGGACAGGGGCAATCAATGAG. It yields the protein CASKAGTGAINE. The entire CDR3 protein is CASKAGTGAINEQFF.

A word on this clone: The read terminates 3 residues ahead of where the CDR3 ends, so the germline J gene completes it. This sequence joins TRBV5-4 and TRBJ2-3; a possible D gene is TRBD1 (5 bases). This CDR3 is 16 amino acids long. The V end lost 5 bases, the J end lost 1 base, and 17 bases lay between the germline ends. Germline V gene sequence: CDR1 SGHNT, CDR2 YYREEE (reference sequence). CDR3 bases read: TGTGCCAGCAGTCCAGACAGATTGAAGGGCACAGATACG. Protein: CASSPDRLKGTDT. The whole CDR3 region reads CASSPDRLKGTDTQYF.

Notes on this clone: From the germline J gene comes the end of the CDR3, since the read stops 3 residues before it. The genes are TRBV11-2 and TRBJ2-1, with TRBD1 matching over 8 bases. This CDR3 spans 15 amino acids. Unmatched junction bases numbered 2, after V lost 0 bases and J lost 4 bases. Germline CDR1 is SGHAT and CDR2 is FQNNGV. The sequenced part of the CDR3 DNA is TGTGCCAGCAGCTTAGAGGGACAGGCATACAATGAG. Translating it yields CASSLEGQAYNE. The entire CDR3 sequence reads CASSLEGQAYNEQFF.

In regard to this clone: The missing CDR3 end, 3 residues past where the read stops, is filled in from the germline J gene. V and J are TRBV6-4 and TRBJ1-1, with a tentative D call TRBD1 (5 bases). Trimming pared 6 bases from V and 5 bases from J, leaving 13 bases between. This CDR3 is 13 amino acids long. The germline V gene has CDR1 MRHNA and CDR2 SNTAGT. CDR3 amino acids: CASRRREGTEAFF. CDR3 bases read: TGTGCCAGCAGGCGCAGGGAGGGAACTGAA.

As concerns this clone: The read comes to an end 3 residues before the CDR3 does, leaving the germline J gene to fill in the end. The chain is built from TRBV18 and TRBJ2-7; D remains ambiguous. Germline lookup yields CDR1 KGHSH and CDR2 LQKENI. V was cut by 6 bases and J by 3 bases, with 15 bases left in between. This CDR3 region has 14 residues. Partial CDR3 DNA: TGTGCCAGCTCCCTTGGATTAGCTGGCTACGAG. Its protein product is CASSLGLAGYE. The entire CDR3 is CASSLGLAGYEQYF.

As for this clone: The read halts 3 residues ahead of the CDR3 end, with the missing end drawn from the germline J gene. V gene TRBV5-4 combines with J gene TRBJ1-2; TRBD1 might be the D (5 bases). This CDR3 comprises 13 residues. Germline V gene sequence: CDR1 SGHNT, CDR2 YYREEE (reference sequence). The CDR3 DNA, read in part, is TGTGCCAGCAGCTTGCGAACTTGGGGCGGC. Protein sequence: CASSLRTWGG. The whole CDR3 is CASSLRTWGGYTF.

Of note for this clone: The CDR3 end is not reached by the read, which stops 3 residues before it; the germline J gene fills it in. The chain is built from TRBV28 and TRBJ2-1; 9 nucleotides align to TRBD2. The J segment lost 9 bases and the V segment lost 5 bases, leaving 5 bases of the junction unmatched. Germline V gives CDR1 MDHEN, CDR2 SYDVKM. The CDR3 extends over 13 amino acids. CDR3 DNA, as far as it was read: TGTGCCAGCAGTGGCGGGAGGGCCGCTGAG. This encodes CASSGGRAAE. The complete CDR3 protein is CASSGGRAAEQFF.

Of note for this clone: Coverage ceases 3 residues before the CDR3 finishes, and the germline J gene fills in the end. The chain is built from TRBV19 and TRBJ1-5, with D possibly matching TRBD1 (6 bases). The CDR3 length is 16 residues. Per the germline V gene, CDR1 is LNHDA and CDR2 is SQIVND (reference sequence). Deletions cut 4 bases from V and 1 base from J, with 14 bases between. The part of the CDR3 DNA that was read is TGTGCCAGTAGTACGGGCAGGGGAGAAAGCAATCAGCCC. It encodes CASSTGRGESNQP. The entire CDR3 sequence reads CASSTGRGESNQPQHF.

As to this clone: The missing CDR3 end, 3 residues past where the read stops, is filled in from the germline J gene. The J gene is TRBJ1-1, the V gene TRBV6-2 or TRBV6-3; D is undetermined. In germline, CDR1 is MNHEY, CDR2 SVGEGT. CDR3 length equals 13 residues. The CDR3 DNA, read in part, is TGTGCCAGCACCCTCTCCGGGGAACCGAGG. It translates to CASTLSGEPR. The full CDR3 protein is CASTLSGEPRAFF.

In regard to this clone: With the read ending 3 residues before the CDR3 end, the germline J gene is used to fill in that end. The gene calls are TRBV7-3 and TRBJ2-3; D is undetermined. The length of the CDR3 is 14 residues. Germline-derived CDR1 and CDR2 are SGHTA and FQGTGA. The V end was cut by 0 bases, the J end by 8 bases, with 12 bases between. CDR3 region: CASSLTAGETTQYF. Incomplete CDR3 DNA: TGTGCCAGCAGCTTAACGGCAGGCGAGACTACG. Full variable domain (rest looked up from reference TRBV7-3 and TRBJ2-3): GAGVSQTPSNKVTEKGKYVELRCDPISGHTALYWYRQSLGQGPEFLIYFQGTGAADDSGLPNDRFFAVRPEGSVSTLKIQRTERGDSAVYLCASSLTAGETTQYFGPGTRLTVL.

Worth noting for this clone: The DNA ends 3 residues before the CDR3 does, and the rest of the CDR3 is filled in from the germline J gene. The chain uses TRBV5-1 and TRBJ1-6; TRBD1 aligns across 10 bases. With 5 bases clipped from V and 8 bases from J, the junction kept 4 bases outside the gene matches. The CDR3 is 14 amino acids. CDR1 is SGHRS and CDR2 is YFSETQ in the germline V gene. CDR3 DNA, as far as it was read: TGCGCCAGCAGGACCGGACAGGGGGATTCACCC. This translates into CASRTGQGDSP. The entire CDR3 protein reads CASRTGQGDSPLHF.

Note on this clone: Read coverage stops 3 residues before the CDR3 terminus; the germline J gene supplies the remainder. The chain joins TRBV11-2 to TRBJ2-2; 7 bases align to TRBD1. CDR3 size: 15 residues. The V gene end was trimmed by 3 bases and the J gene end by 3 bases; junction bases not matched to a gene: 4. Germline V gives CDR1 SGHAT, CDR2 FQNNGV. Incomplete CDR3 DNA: TGTGCCAGCAGCTTTGCGGACAGGTACACCGGGGAG. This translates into CASSFADRYTGE. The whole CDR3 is CASSFADRYTGELFF.

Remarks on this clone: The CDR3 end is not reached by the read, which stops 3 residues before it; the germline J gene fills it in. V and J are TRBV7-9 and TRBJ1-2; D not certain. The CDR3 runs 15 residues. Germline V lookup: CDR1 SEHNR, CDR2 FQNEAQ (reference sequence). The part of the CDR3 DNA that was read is TGTGCCAGCAGCTGGACTAGCGGGAGGGCCTTTGAC. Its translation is CASSWTSGRAFD. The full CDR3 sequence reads CASSWTSGRAFDYTF.

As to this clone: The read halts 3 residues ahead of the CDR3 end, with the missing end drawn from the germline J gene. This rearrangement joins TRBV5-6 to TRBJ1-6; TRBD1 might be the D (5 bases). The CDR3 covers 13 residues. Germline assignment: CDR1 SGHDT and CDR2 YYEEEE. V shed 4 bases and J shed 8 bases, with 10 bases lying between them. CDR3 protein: CASSPDSYSPLHF. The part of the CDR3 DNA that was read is TGTGCCAGCAGCCCTGACAGTTATTCACCC.

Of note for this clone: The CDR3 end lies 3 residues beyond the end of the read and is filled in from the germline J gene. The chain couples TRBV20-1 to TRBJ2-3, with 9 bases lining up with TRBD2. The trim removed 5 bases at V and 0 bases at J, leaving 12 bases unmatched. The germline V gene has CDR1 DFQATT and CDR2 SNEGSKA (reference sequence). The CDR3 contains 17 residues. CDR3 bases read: TGCAGTGCTGAGGCGCCTAGCGGGGATCCTAGCACAGATACG. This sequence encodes CSAEAPSGDPSTDT. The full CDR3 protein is CSAEAPSGDPSTDTQYF.

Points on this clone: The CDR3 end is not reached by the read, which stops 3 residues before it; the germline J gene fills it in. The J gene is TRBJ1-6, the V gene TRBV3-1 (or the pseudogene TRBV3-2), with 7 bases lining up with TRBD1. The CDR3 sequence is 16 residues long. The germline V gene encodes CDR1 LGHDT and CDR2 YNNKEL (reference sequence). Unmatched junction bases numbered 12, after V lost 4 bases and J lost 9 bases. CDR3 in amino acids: CASSRKTGERSSPLHF. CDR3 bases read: TGTGCCAGCAGCCGAAAAACAGGGGAGCGAAGTTCACCC.

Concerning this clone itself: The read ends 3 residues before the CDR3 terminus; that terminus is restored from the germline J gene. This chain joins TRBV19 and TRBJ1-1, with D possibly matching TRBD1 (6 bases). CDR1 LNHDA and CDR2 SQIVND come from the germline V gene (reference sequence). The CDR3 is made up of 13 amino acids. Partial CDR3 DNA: TGTGCCAGTAGTATTGGGGCCGACAGGGAA. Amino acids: CASSIGADRE. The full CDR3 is CASSIGADREAFF. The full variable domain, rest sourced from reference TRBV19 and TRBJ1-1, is DGGITQSPKYLFRKEGQNVTLSCEQNLNHDAMYWYRQDPGQGLRLIYYSQIVNDFQKGDIAEGYSVSREKKESFPLTVTSAQKNPTAFYLCASSIGADREAFFGQGTRLTVV.

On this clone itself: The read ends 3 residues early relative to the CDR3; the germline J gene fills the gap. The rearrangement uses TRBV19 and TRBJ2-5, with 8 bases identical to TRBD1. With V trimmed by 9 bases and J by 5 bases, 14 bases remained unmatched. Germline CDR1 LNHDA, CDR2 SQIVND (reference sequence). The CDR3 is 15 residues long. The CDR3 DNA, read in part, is TGTGCCAGCAGTGGGGCGACAGGGGACGGTGAGACC. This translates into CASSGATGDGET. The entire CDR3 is CASSGATGDGETQYF.

CDR3 bases read: TGTGCCAGTAGTATTCCCAGGGGGGAGACC. This encodes CASSIPRGET. The whole CDR3 region reads CASSIPRGETQYF. V is TRBV19 and J is TRBJ2-5; 7 bases line up with TRBD1. The read terminates 3 residues before the CDR3 end, so the remaining end is supplied by the germline J gene. CDR3 size: 13 residues. V lost 3 bases and J lost 5; bases outside the gene matches: 3. Germline V CDR1 and CDR2: LNHDA, SQIVND (reference sequence).

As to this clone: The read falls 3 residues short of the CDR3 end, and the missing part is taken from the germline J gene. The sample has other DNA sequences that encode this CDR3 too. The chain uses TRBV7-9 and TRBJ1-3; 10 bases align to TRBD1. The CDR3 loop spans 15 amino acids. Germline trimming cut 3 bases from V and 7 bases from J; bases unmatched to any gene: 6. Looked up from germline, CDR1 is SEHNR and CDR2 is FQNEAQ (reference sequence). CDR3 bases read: TGTGCCAGCAGCTTCATGCGACAGGGGGCGAACACC. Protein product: CASSFMRQGANT. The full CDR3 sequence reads CASSFMRQGANTIYF. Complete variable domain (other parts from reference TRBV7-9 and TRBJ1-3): DTGVSQNPRHKITKRGQNVTFRCDPISEHNRLYWYRQTLGQGPEFLTYFQNEAQLEKSRLLSDRFSAERPKGSFSTLEIQRTEQGDSAMYLCASSFMRQGANTIYFGEGSWLTVV.

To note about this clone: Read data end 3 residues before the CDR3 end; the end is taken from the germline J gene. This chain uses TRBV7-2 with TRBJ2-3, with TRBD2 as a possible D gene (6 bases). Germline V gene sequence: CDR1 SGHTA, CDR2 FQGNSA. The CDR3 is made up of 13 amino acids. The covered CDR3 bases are TGTGCCAGCAGTTCTTGGCGGGGAGAGACG. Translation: CASSSWRGET. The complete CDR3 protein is CASSSWRGETQYF.